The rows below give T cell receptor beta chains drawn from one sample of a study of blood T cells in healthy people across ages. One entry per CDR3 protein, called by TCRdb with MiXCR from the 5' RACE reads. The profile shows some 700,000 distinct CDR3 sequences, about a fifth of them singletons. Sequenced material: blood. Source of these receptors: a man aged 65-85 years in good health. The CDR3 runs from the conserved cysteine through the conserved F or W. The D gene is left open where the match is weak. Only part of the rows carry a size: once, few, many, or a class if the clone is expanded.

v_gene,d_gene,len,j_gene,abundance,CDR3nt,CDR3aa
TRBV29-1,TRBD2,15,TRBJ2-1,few,TGCAGCGTTGAAGGGAGTAGCGGGGCCCCCAATGAGCAGTTCTTC,CSVEGSSGAPNEQFF
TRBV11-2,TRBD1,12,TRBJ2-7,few,TGTGCCAGCCTGGACAGGCTGGGCAAGCAGTACTTC,CASLDRLGKQYF
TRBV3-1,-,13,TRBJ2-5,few,TGTGCCAGCAGCGACGGGACTCGCAAGACCCAGTACTTC,CASSDGTRKTQYF
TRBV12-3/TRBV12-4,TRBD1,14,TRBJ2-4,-,TGTGCCAGCAGTCCGGGACAGTCCCGAAGGCCCCAGTACTTC,CASSPGQSRRPQYF
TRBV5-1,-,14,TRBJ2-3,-,TGCGCCAGCAGCATACTAGAAGTGGCAGATACGCAGTATTTT,CASSILEVADTQYF
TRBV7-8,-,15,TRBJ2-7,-,TGTGCCAGCAGCTTAGTGTCGGGGGGCCGCGGTGAGCAGTACTTC,CASSLVSGGRGEQYF
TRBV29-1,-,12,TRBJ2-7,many,TGCAGCGCAGGACCAACAGGGTTTGAGCAGTACTTC,CSAGPTGFEQYF
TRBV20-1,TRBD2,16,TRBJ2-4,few,TGCAGTGCTAGATCCACTAGCGGGGGGTGGGGAAACATTCAGTACTTC,CSARSTSGGWGNIQYF
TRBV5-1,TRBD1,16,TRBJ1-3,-,TGCGCCAGCAGCTCACAGGGGGCGAACGCTGGAAACACCATATATTTT,CASSSQGANAGNTIYF
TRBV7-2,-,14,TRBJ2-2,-,TGTGCCAGCAGCCCCCTGGGCAGCACCGGGGAGCTGTTTTTT,CASSPLGSTGELFF
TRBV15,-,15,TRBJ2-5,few,TGTGCCACCAGCAGGGGTGACTTGTACCAAGAGACCCAGTACTTT,CATSRGDLYQETQYF
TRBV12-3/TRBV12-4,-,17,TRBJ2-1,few,TGTGCCAGCAGTTATACAGGAGTGGGAAGGAATACGCATGAGCAGTTCTTC,CASSYTGVGRNTHEQFF
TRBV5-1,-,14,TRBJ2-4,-,TGCGCCAGCAGCCCCGGAGGGGAGTTGGGCATTCAGTACTTC,CASSPGGELGIQYF
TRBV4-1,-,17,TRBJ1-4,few,TGCGCCAGCAGCCAAGGGCTCCGGGATCACAGGAAGGAAAAACTGTTTTTT,CASSQGLRDHRKEKLFF
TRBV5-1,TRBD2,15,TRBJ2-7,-,TGCGCCAGCAGCTTTGTAGCTAGCGGGGGCTACGAGCAGTACTTC,CASSFVASGGYEQYF
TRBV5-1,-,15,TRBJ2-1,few,TGCGCCAGCAGCCCTAGGGTGGGACGGAGCAATGAGCAGTTCTTC,CASSPRVGRSNEQFF
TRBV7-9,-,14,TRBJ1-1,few,TGTGCCAGCAGCTCGTCGCGGGTGAACACTGAAGCTTTCTTT,CASSSSRVNTEAFF
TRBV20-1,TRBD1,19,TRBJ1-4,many,TGCAGTGCTAGAGATCCCCGGACAGGCGACATAGTTGCTAATGAAAAACTGTTTTTT,CSARDPRTGDIVANEKLFF
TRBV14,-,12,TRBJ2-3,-,TGTGCCAGCAGCCACGGTTCCGATACGCAGTATTTT,CASSHGSDTQYF
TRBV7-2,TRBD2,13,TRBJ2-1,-,TGTGCCAGCAGCCCGCGGGAGCCCAATGAGCAGTTCTTC,CASSPREPNEQFF
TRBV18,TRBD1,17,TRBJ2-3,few,TGTGCCAGCTCACCAACGCCCGGGACAGGGGGCATGTATACGCAGTATTTT,CASSPTPGTGGMYTQYF
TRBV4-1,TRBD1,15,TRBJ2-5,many,TGCGCCAGCAAGACAGGGTTCCTCGACCAAGAGACCCAGTACTTC,CASKTGFLDQETQYF
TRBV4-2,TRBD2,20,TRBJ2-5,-,TGTGCCAGCAGCCAAGATCGGGGAACTAGCGGGGGGGCAATCGAAGAGACCCAGTACTTC,CASSQDRGTSGGAIEETQYF
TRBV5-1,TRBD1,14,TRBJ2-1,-,TGCGCCAGCAGCTTGCAAACAGGGGGTTATGAGCAGTTCTTC,CASSLQTGGYEQFF
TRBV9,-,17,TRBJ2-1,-,TGTGCCAGCAGCGTAGGCAGCCGGCGGAGATTGAACAATGAGCAGTTCTTC,CASSVGSRRRLNNEQFF
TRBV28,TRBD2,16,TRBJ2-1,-,TGTGCCAGCAGTTCCGAGCGGGGCCCCCCCTACAATGAGCAGTTCTTC,CASSSERGPPYNEQFF
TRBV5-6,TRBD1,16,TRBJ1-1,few,TGTGCCAGCAGCCCTGGGACAGGGGTCTCGAACACTGAAGCTTTCTTT,CASSPGTGVSNTEAFF
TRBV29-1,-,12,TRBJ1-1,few,TGCAGGGTGGACAGTGGGTACACTGAAGCTTTCTTT,CRVDSGYTEAFF
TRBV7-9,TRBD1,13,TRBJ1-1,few,TGTGCCAGCAGCTCCCAAACAGGGGCTGAAGCTTTCTTT,CASSSQTGAEAFF
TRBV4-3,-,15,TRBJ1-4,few,TGCGCCAGCAGCCCCCGACCAAGGGGTAATGAAAAACTGTTTTTT,CASSPRPRGNEKLFF
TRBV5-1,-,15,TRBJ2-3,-,TGCGCCAGCAGCTTGACCTCTAGCGACCCAGATACGCAGTATTTT,CASSLTSSDPDTQYF
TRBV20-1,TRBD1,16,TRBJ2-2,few,TGCAGTGCTTCAAAATTAGGACAGGCGAACACCGGGGAGCTGTTTTTT,CSASKLGQANTGELFF
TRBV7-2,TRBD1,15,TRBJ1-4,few,TGTGCCAGCAGCTCATCAGGGGGCGTAGGTGAAAAACTGCTTTTT,CASSSSGGVGEKLLF
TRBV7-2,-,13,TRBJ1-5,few,TGTGCCAGCAGCTTAGAAGGAAGACAGCCCCAGCATTTT,CASSLEGRQPQHF
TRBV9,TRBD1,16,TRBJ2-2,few,TGTGCCAGCAGCGCCCCCGGGACAGGCCCAACCGGGGAGCTGTTTTTT,CASSAPGTGPTGELFF
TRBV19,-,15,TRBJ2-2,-,TGTGCCAGTAGTATAGTGTGGGGGGTTGGCGGGGAGCTGTTTTTT,CASSIVWGVGGELFF
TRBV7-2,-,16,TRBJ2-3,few,TGTGCCAGCAGCCCTCCGGCGGCGGTTCACACAGATACGCAGTATTTT,CASSPPAAVHTDTQYF
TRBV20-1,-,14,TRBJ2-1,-,TGCAGTGCTCTCGACTACGGGGCCTACAATGAGCAGTTCTTC,CSALDYGAYNEQFF
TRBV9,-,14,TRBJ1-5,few,TGTGCCAGCAGCCCACGGCAGGATGGTACGCCCCAGCATTTT,CASSPRQDGTPQHF
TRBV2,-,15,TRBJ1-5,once,TGTGCCAGCAGTGCAGCAGGGATTGGCAATCAGCCCCAGCATTTT,CASSAAGIGNQPQHF
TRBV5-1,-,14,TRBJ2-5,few,TGCGCCAGCAGCCGGTGGGCTAGCAAAAAGACCCAGTACTTC,CASSRWASKKTQYF
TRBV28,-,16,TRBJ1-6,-,TGTGCCAGCACCCCCAGCACAGGGATGTATAATTCACCCCTCCACTTT,CASTPSTGMYNSPLHF
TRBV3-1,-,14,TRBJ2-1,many,TGTGCCAGCAGCCAAGATACAGTCTTAGGGGAGCAGTTCTTC,CASSQDTVLGEQFF
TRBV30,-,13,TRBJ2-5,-,TGTGCCTGGAGTGTATGGGCGGGCGAGACCCAGTACTTC,CAWSVWAGETQYF
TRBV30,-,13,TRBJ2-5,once,TGTGCCTGGAGTTGGGGGCTGCAAGAGACCCAGTACTTC,CAWSWGLQETQYF
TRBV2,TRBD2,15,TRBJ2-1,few,TGTGCCAGCAGGGAACTAGCGGCGGGGGGAAATGAGCAGTTCTTC,CASRELAAGGNEQFF
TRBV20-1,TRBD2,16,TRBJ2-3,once,TGCAGTGCTAGGCGGTCTAGCGGGGGGAGCACAGATACGCAGTATTTT,CSARRSSGGSTDTQYF
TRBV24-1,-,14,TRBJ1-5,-,TGTGCCACCAGTGATCCAACAGCCTTCGCGCCCCAGCATTTT,CATSDPTAFAPQHF
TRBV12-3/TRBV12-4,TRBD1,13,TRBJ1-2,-,TGTGCCAGCAGAAAGACAGGGATTGGTGGCTACACCTTC,CASRKTGIGGYTF
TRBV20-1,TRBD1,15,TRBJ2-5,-,TGCAGTGCTAGAAGGACAGGGGTGTATGGGGAGACCCAGTACTTC,CSARRTGVYGETQYF
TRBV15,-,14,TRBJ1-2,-,TGTGCCACCAGCAGAGATACTGGGGAATATGGCTACACCTTC,CATSRDTGEYGYTF
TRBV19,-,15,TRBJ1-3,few,TGTGCCAGTAGTATCGTCGGTGGCTCTGGAAACACCATATATTTT,CASSIVGGSGNTIYF
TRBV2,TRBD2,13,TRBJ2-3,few,TGTGCCAGCTATAGCGGGAGCACAGATACGCAGTATTTT,CASYSGSTDTQYF
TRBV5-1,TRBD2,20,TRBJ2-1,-,TGCGCCAGCAGCACGGGGGGTGCGGGGCTAGCGGGACGGTCCTACAATGAGCAGTTCTTC,CASSTGGAGLAGRSYNEQFF
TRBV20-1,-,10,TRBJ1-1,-,TGCAGTGCTGAACAGATAAAAGCTTTCTTT,CSAEQIKAFF
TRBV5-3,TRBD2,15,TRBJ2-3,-,TGTGCCAGAAGCTTGGCTAGCGGGATGTCGGATACGCAGTATTTT,CARSLASGMSDTQYF
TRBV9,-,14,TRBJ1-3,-,TGTGCCAGCAGCGTAGGGGACGCTGGAAACACCATATATTTT,CASSVGDAGNTIYF
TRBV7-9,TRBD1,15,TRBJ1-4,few,TGTGCCAGCAGCCAGACAGGGTTCGCTAATGAAAAACTGTTTTTT,CASSQTGFANEKLFF
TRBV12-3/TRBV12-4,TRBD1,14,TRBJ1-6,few,TGTGCCAGCACCCGACAGGGGGCGGGATCACCCCTCCACTTT,CASTRQGAGSPLHF